Below are 9 T cell receptor beta chains sequenced from a single sample in a study of cytomegalovirus exposure and HLA in healthy donors. PCR primers comprised 60 Vbeta and 13 Jbeta primers. Sequenced by immunoSEQ multiplex PCR; TCRdb stores in-frame clones only, minus some. The sample holds some 120,000 clones; 15% are singletons and the top ten take over 1.5%. Sequencing was performed on PBMCs. These receptors were taken from a woman aged 18 to 35 in good health and CMV-seronegative.

This chain connects TRBV10-1 to TRBJ2-2, with 7 bases aligning to TRBD2. This CDR3 is built from 18 residues. Germline V gene sequence: CDR1 WNHNN, CDR2 SYGVQD (reference sequence). The V and J ends lost 0 bases and 0 bases, in that order; junction bases with no gene match: 7. CDR3 residues: CASSESLRGSSNTGELFF. The CDR3 nucleotides are TGCGCCAGCAGTGAGTCTTTGCGGGGGAGTTCGAACACCGGGGAGCTGTTTTTT.

V is TRBV19 and J is TRBJ2-3; 13 bases map to TRBD2. The germline V gene encodes CDR1 LNHDA and CDR2 SQIVND (reference sequence). The CDR3 loop spans 19 amino acids. Trimming took 5 bases from V and 0 from J; bases not matched to a gene: 11. Here the CDR3 DNA reads TGTGCCAGTAGTCTAAGACTAGCGGGGGGACGGCTTAGCACAGATACGCAGTATTTT. This gives the protein CASSLRLAGGRLSTDTQYF. The full variable domain, rest sourced from reference TRBV19 and TRBJ2-3, is DGGITQSPKYLFRKEGQNVTLSCEQNLNHDAMYWYRQDPGQGLRLIYYSQIVNDFQKGDIAEGYSVSREKKESFPLTVTSAQKNPTAFYLCASSLRLAGGRLSTDTQYFGPGTRLTVL.

This clone has a handful of counts. The chain has TRBV7-9 and TRBJ1-5; a possible D gene is TRBD1 (6 bases). CDR3 length: 14 residues. The V end was cut by 10 bases, the J end by 3 bases, with 16 bases between. Germline-derived CDR1 and CDR2 are SEHNR and FQNEAQ (reference sequence). The CDR3 DNA follows: TGTGCCACTCGGAGGACAGAGAACAATCAGCCCCAGCATTTT. Its protein is CATRRTENNQPQHF.

This clone appeared a few times. This CDR3 reads CASSYRSGWAYNEQFF. Here the CDR3 DNA reads TGTGCCAGCAGTTACAGGTCGGGGTGGGCCTACAATGAGCAGTTCTTC. The chain combines TRBV6-6 with TRBJ2-1, with a possible D match to TRBD2 (5 bases). The length of the CDR3 is 16 residues. The V and J ends lost 2 bases and 2 bases respectively, with 13 bases between them. Germline lookup yields CDR1 MNHNY and CDR2 SVGAGI (reference sequence).

This clone was counted between two and nine times. The chain employs TRBV7-2 and TRBJ1-3; perhaps TRBD1 as D (5 bases). Between the trimmed V and J ends, which lost 2 bases and 8 bases, there was a span of 16 bases. This CDR3 is built from 15 residues. Germline CDR1 SGHTA, CDR2 FQGNSA. The CDR3 nucleotides read TGTGCCAGCAGCTTATTGGGAAGCGGGGCGCACACCATATATTTT. Its translation is CASSLLGSGAHTIYF.

This clone has ten or more counts. J is TRBJ2-2 and V is TRBV6-1; D might be TRBD1 (5 bases). Germline-derived CDR1 and CDR2 are MNHNS and SASEGT. The V end lost 2 bases, the J end lost 0 bases, and 13 bases lay between the germline ends. The CDR3 length is 17 residues. The CDR3 reads CASSESLGPTNTGELFF. CDR3 coding DNA: TGTGCCAGCAGTGAATCCTTGGGGCCCACGAACACCGGGGAGCTGTTTTTT.

The chain carries TRBV25-1 and TRBJ2-5, with 9 nucleotides matching TRBD2. Germline V gene sequence: CDR1 MGHDK, CDR2 SYGVNS. The CDR3 loop spans 15 amino acids. Trimming took 5 bases from V and 0 from J; bases not matched to a gene: 4. Written as DNA, the CDR3 is TGTGCCAGCAGTCCCACTAGCGGGTACCAAGAGACCCAGTACTTC. Translation gives CASSPTSGYQETQYF.

As regards this clone: Other DNA sequences in the sample encode the same CDR3. This chain connects TRBV11-2 to TRBJ2-2; 7 bases map to TRBD2. V lost 3 bases and J lost 1; bases outside the gene matches: 11. The CDR3 is made up of 18 amino acids. Germline CDR1 is SGHAT and CDR2 is FQNNGV. Written as DNA, the CDR3 is TGTGCCAGCAGCTTTTGGCGGGTTCCGGGAGGGAACACCGGGGAGCTGTTTTTT. As protein: CASSFWRVPGGNTGELFF.

This clone was counted only a few times. This chain uses TRBV5-6 with TRBJ1-1; D unclear. The ends were cut back, 0 bases at V and 6 bases at J, with 12 bases in the middle. This CDR3 spans 14 amino acids. Germline CDR1 and CDR2: SGHDT and YYEEEE. CDR3 nucleotides: TGTGCCAGCAGCTTGGCGCGTCGCGAGGCTGAAGCTTTCTTT. This gives the protein CASSLARREAEAFF.